Below are 5 T cell receptor beta chains sequenced from a single sample in a study of blood T cell repertoires in COVID-19. The data were produced by immunoSEQ multiplex PCR, yet TCRdb's version contains in-frame clones alone and is incomplete. The table shows 200,000 to 250,000 clones, with 65% to 85% occurring only once. The sample was peripheral blood. The receptors come from a woman aged 60-70 years with acute or convalescent COVID-19.

J is TRBJ1-5 and V is TRBV19, with TRBD1 matching 7 bases. From germline, CDR1 is LNHDA and CDR2 SQIVND (reference sequence). Trimming at V came to 6 bases and at J to 4 bases, leaving 6 bases not matched to a gene. CDR3 length: 14 amino acids. The CDR3 coding sequence is TGTGCCAGTAGCAATGACAGGGTAAATCAGCCCCAGCATTTT. Protein: CASSNDRVNQPQHF.

The rearrangement joins TRBV7-6 to TRBJ2-1, with 9 bases matching TRBD1. CDR1 is SGHVS, CDR2 FNYEAQ, per germline. The CDR3 covers 16 residues. V shed 4 bases, J shed 4 bases, and the junction held 8 bases outside the gene matches. CDR3 in amino acids: CASSSAHRGRYNEQFF. The CDR3 coding sequence is TGTGCCAGCAGCTCAGCTCACAGGGGGCGTTACAATGAGCAGTTCTTC.

The V gene is TRBV19, the J gene TRBJ1-1; D unclear. Germline V lookup: CDR1 LNHDA, CDR2 SQIVND (reference sequence). The CDR3 loop spans 13 amino acids. The V and J ends lost 7 bases and 5 bases respectively, with 14 bases between them. CDR3: CASTHYGGTEAFF. CDR3 sequence (DNA): TGTGCCAGTACACATTATGGCGGGACTGAAGCTTTCTTT.

V gene TRBV7-2 combines with J gene TRBJ2-1, with unresolved D. The germline V gene encodes CDR1 SGHTA and CDR2 FQGNSA. The V end was cut by 4 bases, the J end by 0 bases, with 10 bases between. This CDR3 has 15 residues. The CDR3 DNA sequence: TGTGCCAGCAGCTCTAGTACTAACTCCTACAATGAGCAGTTCTTC. Amino acids: CASSSSTNSYNEQFF.

The chain links TRBV18 to TRBJ2-3, with D possibly being TRBD2 (5 bases). The CDR3 runs 13 residues. From germline, CDR1 is KGHSH and CDR2 LQKENI. The V and J ends lost 3 bases and 2 bases respectively, with 6 bases between them. CDR3 nucleotides: TGTGCCAGCTCACCGGACTTCACAGATACGCAGTATTTT. Protein sequence: CASSPDFTDTQYF.